The 24 T cell receptor beta chains in this list originate from one sample, sequenced in a study of blood T cell repertoires in COVID-19. The repertoire was sequenced with immunoSEQ multiplex PCR; TCRdb's copy has only in-frame clones and lacks some. The table lists about 120,000 clones, more than 60% of them singletons. Sequencing was carried out using peripheral blood. All receptors derive from a man aged 65 to 79 with acute or convalescent COVID-19.

The chain links TRBV19 to TRBJ2-7; 7 bases match TRBD2. The germline gives CDR1 LNHDA, CDR2 SQIVND (reference sequence). V lost 0 bases to trimming and J lost 5 bases; unmatched junction nucleotides: 10. This CDR3 spans 16 amino acids. CDR3 coding DNA: TGTGCCAGTAGTATAGATCGCACGGGGGGTTCGGACGAGCAGTACTTC. This sequence encodes CASSIDRTGGSDEQYF.

CDR3 sequence (DNA): TGTGCCAGCTCACCGTCGGGGGACGGGATTAATTCACCCCTCCACTTT. As protein: CASSPSGDGINSPLHF. The rearrangement joins TRBV18 to TRBJ1-6; TRBD1 is a possible D gene (5 bases). The V gene lost 3 bases and the J gene lost 6 bases, with 15 bases spanning the gap. The CDR3 has 16 amino acids. From germline, CDR1 is KGHSH and CDR2 LQKENI.

The chain links TRBV11-2 to TRBJ2-5; 11 bases map to TRBD2. V was clipped by 1 base and J by 12 bases; unmatched bases: 10. In germline, CDR1 is SGHAT, CDR2 FQNNGV. The CDR3 consists of 15 residues. The CDR3 loop reads CASSLGSTSGGSKYF. Here the CDR3 DNA reads TGTGCCAGCAGCTTAGGGTCCACTAGCGGGGGTTCAAAGTACTTC.

This clone came up a few times. This chain links TRBV7-2 with TRBJ1-6, with D possibly TRBD1 on 6 matching bases. Germline values: CDR1 SGHTA, CDR2 FQGNSA. The CDR3 contains 13 residues. Here the CDR3 DNA reads TGTGCTTCTGCCCGGGACAATCATTCACCCCTCCACTTT. Translated: CASARDNHSPLHF.

This sequence joins TRBV5-1 and TRBJ2-1; 12 bases are shared with TRBD1. V trimming: 4 bases; J trimming: 8 bases; junction bases outside the gene matches: 7. The germline V gene has CDR1 SGHRS and CDR2 YFSETQ. The CDR3 runs 15 residues. The CDR3 nucleotides are TGCGCCAGCAGCCCCCCCGGGACAGGGGGCTATGAGCAGTTCTTC. Protein product: CASSPPGTGGYEQFF. Filled out from reference TRBV5-1 and TRBJ2-1, the complete variable domain reads KAGVTQTPRYLIKTRGQQVTLSCSPISGHRSVSWYQQTPGQGLQFLFEYFSETQRNKGNFPGRFSGRQFSNSRSEMNVSTLELGDSALYLCASSPPGTGGYEQFFGPGTRLTVL.

J is TRBJ2-2 and V is TRBV7-8, with D perhaps TRBD2 (5 bases). The ends were cut back, 5 bases at V and 6 bases at J, with 7 bases in the middle. Germline V lookup: CDR1 SGHVS, CDR2 FQNEAQ. The length of the CDR3 is 12 residues. The DNA of the CDR3 is TGTGCCAGCAGCCCGGACTCCGGGGAGCTGTTTTTT. It translates to CASSPDSGELFF. The full variable domain, its missing parts supplied by reference TRBV7-8 and TRBJ2-2, is GAGVSQSPRYKVAKRGQDVALRCDPISGHVSLFWYQQALGQGPEFLTYFQNEAQLDKSGLPSDRFFAERPEGSVSTLKIQRTQQEDSAVYLCASSPDSGELFFGEGSRLTVL.

This clone has a handful of counts. This sequence joins TRBV5-1 and TRBJ2-5, with D perhaps matching TRBD2 (6 bases). CDR1 SGHRS and CDR2 YFSETQ come from the germline V gene. The CDR3 is 13 residues long. With 5 bases removed from V and 1 base from J, the gap between germline ends came to 9 bases. Here the CDR3 reads CASRGRSQETQYF. The CDR3 coding sequence is TGCGCCAGCAGGGGGAGGTCCCAAGAGACCCAGTACTTC.

J is TRBJ2-3 and V is TRBV7-2, with D hard to call. This CDR3 has 13 residues. Trimming pared 2 bases from V and 4 bases from J, leaving 7 bases between. The germline CDR1 and CDR2 sequences are SGHTA and FQGNSA. CDR3 residues: CASSLNQADTQYF. The CDR3 DNA reads as TGTGCCAGCAGCTTAAACCAGGCAGATACGCAGTATTTT. The full variable domain, with the rest looked up from reference TRBV7-2 and TRBJ2-3, is GAGVSQSPSNKVTEKGKDVELRCDPISGHTALYWYRQSLGQGLEFLIYFQGNSAPDKSGLPSDRFSAERTGGSVSTLTIQRTQQEDSAVYLCASSLNQADTQYFGPGTRLTVL.

The chain links TRBV11-2 to TRBJ2-7, with a weak D call TRBD1 (6 bases). Trimming took off 5 bases at V and 0 bases at J, with 14 bases between the two ends. Germline V gene sequence: CDR1 SGHAT, CDR2 FQNNGV. The CDR3 consists of 15 residues. The CDR3 DNA reads TGTGCCAGCAGCGCCATAGGGGGTCCCTCCTACGAGCAGTACTTC. Protein product: CASSAIGGPSYEQYF.

The chain links TRBV14 to TRBJ2-1, with D possibly TRBD2 on 7 matching bases. This CDR3 comprises 15 residues. Germline CDR1 and CDR2: SGHDN and FVKESK. V was trimmed by 6 bases and J by 0 bases, leaving 12 bases between them. The CDR3 nucleotides are TGTGCCAGCAGTGGGGGGGCGAGCTCCTACAATGAGCAGTTCTTC. Residues: CASSGGASSYNEQFF.

This chain connects TRBV15 to TRBJ2-2, with 8 positions matching TRBD1. The germline gives CDR1 LNHNV, CDR2 YYDKDF (reference sequence). V lost 2 bases and J lost 4; bases outside the gene matches: 15. CDR3 size: 19 residues. CDR3 residues: CATSRSLGAQGATTGELFF. The DNA for the CDR3 is TGTGCCACCAGCAGATCTCTTGGGGCCCAGGGGGCGACCACCGGGGAGCTGTTTTTT.

V usage is TRBV10-2 and J usage is TRBJ1-1; TRBD1 agrees at 7 bases. The V gene end was trimmed by 8 bases and the J gene end by 4 bases; junction bases not matched to a gene: 10. The length of the CDR3 is 14 residues. The germline gives CDR1 WSHSY, CDR2 SAAADI. The DNA for the CDR3 is TGCGCCAGCGGAGAGGGAGACAGGGTCACTGAAGCTTTCTTT. Amino acids: CASGEGDRVTEAFF.

The chain joins TRBV11-2 to TRBJ1-5; no clear D. The CDR3 loop spans 14 amino acids. Between the trimmed V and J ends, which lost 1 base and 8 bases, there was a span of 12 bases. Looked up from germline, CDR1 is SGHAT and CDR2 is FQNNGV. The CDR3 DNA is TGTGCCAGCAGCTTAGGTGGCTCCTTGGAGCCCCAGCATTTT. It encodes CASSLGGSLEPQHF.

Remarks on this clone: Different DNA sequences within this sample yield the same CDR3. V usage is TRBV7-2 and J usage is TRBJ2-3; no reliable D call. Germline loops: CDR1 SGHTA, CDR2 FQGNSA. The CDR3 is 14 residues long. The ends were cut back, 1 base at V and 5 bases at J, with 10 bases in the middle. The chain's CDR3 is CASSLVAGGDTQYF. The CDR3, as DNA: TGTGCCAGCAGCTTAGTGGCCGGCGGAGATACGCAGTATTTT.

This clone occurred once. The genes are TRBV29-1 and TRBJ1-1; perhaps TRBD1 as D (6 bases). Germline CDR1 is SQVTM and CDR2 is ANQGSEA. The CDR3 contains 14 residues. The V end lost 3 bases, the J end lost 5 bases, and 16 bases lay between the germline ends. The CDR3 DNA follows: TGCAGCGTTGAGAGCGGCAGGGGTGATACTGAAGCTTTCTTT. Protein product: CSVESGRGDTEAFF.

The J gene is TRBJ2-2, the V gene TRBV5-1; D not resolved. V was shortened by 5 bases and J by 2 bases, with 10 bases between the two germline ends. This CDR3 has 14 amino acids. The germline V gene has CDR1 SGHRS and CDR2 YFSETQ. The CDR3 coding sequence is TGCGCCAGCAGGGCGGCAGAAAACACCGGGGAGCTGTTTTTT. Translated: CASRAAENTGELFF.

This clone was observed a few times. The chain couples TRBV30 to TRBJ1-1; TRBD1 agrees at 8 bases. Germline V gene data show CDR1 as GTSNPN and CDR2 as SVGIG (reference sequence). J was trimmed by 4 bases and V by 3 bases; bases with no gene match: 7. This CDR3 comprises 14 residues. CDR3 DNA: TGTGCCTGGAGCCCAGGGGGCGTGATCACTGAAGCTTTCTTT. Amino acids: CAWSPGGVITEAFF.

J is TRBJ2-5 and V is TRBV19; no firm D call. In germline, CDR1 is LNHDA, CDR2 SQIVND (reference sequence). CDR3 length: 11 residues. Between the trimmed V and J ends, which lost 3 bases and 5 bases, there was a span of 4 bases. CDR3 sequence (DNA): TGTGCCAGTAGTATGGGCGAGACCCAGTACTTC. It is translated as CASSMGETQYF.

V is TRBV5-6 and J is TRBJ2-2; a weak D match, TRBD2 (5 bases). The V gene's germline CDR1 is SGHDT and CDR2 YYEEEE. Trimming stripped 1 base from V and 1 base from J, with 8 bases between. This CDR3 spans 15 amino acids. The CDR3 reads CASSLYGRNTGELFF. For the CDR3, the DNA is TGTGCCAGCAGCTTGTATGGGAGGAACACCGGGGAGCTGTTTTTT.

V and J are TRBV7-9 and TRBJ1-5; 9 bases line up with TRBD1. Germline V gene data show CDR1 as SEHNR and CDR2 as FQNEAQ (reference sequence). V was clipped by 3 bases and J by 5 bases; unmatched bases: 5. The CDR3 is 15 residues long. In DNA, the CDR3 is TGTGCCAGCAGCTTGGGACAGGGCGGCGATCAGCCCCAGCATTTT. Its translation: CASSLGQGGDQPQHF.

This chain connects TRBV7-8 to TRBJ1-5; D possibly corresponds to TRBD1 (5 bases). CDR3 length: 12 residues. Trimming removed 5 bases at V and 7 bases at J, with 9 bases between. Germline V lookup: CDR1 SGHVS, CDR2 FQNEAQ. The CDR3 nucleotides are TGTGCCAGCAGCCCTCAGGGCCAGCCCCAGCATTTT. Protein product: CASSPQGQPQHF. Using reference TRBV7-8 and TRBJ1-5 for the parts outside the CDR3, the full variable domain is GAGVSQSPRYKVAKRGQDVALRCDPISGHVSLFWYQQALGQGPEFLTYFQNEAQLDKSGLPSDRFFAERPEGSVSTLKIQRTQQEDSAVYLCASSPQGQPQHFGDGTRLSIL.

This chain joins TRBV5-4 and TRBJ1-1; 8 positions match TRBD1. Germline-derived CDR1 and CDR2 are SGHNT and YYREEE (reference sequence). The CDR3 extends over 13 amino acids. Losses at the gene ends were 4 bases for V and 4 bases for J; bases not matched to a gene: 3. The CDR3 region is CASSLTGGTEAFF. The CDR3 DNA reads TGTGCCAGCAGCCTAACAGGGGGCACTGAAGCTTTCTTT. Using reference TRBV5-4 and TRBJ1-1 for the parts outside the CDR3, the full variable domain is ETGVTQSPTHLIKTRGQQVTLRCSSQSGHNTVSWYQQALGQGPQFIFQYYREEENGRGNFPPRFSGLQFPNYSSELNVNALELDDSALYLCASSLTGGTEAFFGQGTRLTVV.

This chain uses TRBV10-3 with TRBJ1-3; D gene uncertain. V dropped 8 bases and J dropped 0 bases, with 14 bases sitting between them. The CDR3 spans 15 residues. Germline V lookup: CDR1 ENHRY, CDR2 SYGVKD. DNA for the CDR3: TGTGCCATCTCGCCCCCGACATCCTCTGGAAACACCATATATTTT. This sequence encodes CAISPPTSSGNTIYF.

The chain uses TRBV14 and TRBJ2-5; possibly TRBD2 for D (5 bases). The germline CDR1 and CDR2 sequences are SGHDN and FVKESK. V was trimmed by 2 bases and J by 0 bases, leaving 10 bases between them. The CDR3 consists of 15 residues. CDR3 residues: CASSQRGWYQETQYF. The CDR3 DNA reads TGTGCCAGCAGCCAACGGGGATGGTACCAAGAGACCCAGTACTTC.